This T cell receptor beta chain stems from a study of T cell clonality in common variable immunodeficiency. Whole-study results and caveats: Compared with healthy controls, CVID subjects showed increased TCRbeta clonality, mostly in about a third. Shared TCRbeta clones were fewer between CVID subjects than controls. Common variable immunodeficiency TCR beta sequences reportedly had fewer deletions and N-nucleotide insertions.

Germline V gene sequence: CDR1 SGHTA, CDR2 FQGNSA. The CDR3 contains 14 residues. CVID and control samples used equivalent genomic DNA input. Assay: immunoSEQ multiplex PCR; the TCRdb copy retains only in-frame clones and omits some. This sample shows fewer than 40,000 clones and no singletons; 5% to 5.5% rests with the ten largest. This clone was found a few times. No antigen is known for it. The read comes to an end 3 residues before the CDR3 does, leaving the germline J gene to fill in the end. Sequenced input: peripheral blood mononuclear cells. The receptor comes from a human donor with common variable immunodeficiency. The V and J genes are TRBV7-2 and TRBJ1-2, with D perhaps matching TRBD1 (6 bases). CDR3 DNA, as far as it was read: TGTGCCAGCAGCTTAGAGGCAGGGGCGGGCGGC. Translating it yields CASSLEAGAGG. The whole CDR3 protein is CASSLEAGAGGYTF.